The 10 T cell receptor beta chains given below trace back to one sample, sequenced in a study of T cell responses to AZD1222 COVID-19 vaccine. Here immunoSEQ multiplex PCR was the method, and the copy in TCRdb shows in-frame clones only, minus some. Among 130,000 to 150,000 clones listed, about 92% were seen once. This sample comprised peripheral blood, obtained on day 0 of AZD1222 vaccination. The receptors derive from an adult in good health.

The chain uses TRBV21-1 and TRBJ2-7. TRBV21-1 constitutes a pseudogene. CDR3 length equals 11 residues. The CDR3, as DNA: TGTGCCAGCAGCAGACCTTCACGCCAGTACTTC. It codes for CASSRPSRQYF.

The gene calls are TRBV5-1 and TRBJ1-1; D is ambiguous. The CDR3 runs to 13 residues. Trimming shortened V by 0 bases and J by 10 bases, and 13 bases separated the two germline ends. Germline assignment: CDR1 SGHRS and CDR2 YFSETQ. CDR3 in amino acids: CASSLGAPNPAFF. In DNA, the CDR3 is TGCGCCAGCAGCTTGGGGGCACCTAATCCAGCTTTCTTT.

V is TRBV11-2 and J is TRBJ2-3; tentatively, D is TRBD1 (6 bases). The CDR3 runs to 16 residues. The V end lost 5 bases, the J end lost 4 bases, and 19 bases lay between the germline ends. CDR1 is SGHAT, CDR2 FQNNGV, per germline. The CDR3 DNA follows: TGTGCCAGCAGCCTAGGGGGAAACCGAGGGGCAGATACGCAGTATTTT. This codes for CASSLGGNRGADTQYF.

V gene TRBV16 combines with J gene TRBJ1-5; no firm D call. Per the germline V gene, CDR1 is KGHSY and CDR2 is FQNENV. V lost 0 bases to trimming and J lost 3 bases, with 3 bases between them. There are 13 residues in the CDR3. Written as DNA, the CDR3 is TGTGCCAGCAGCCAATCCCCCAATCAGCCCCAGCATTTT. Amino acids: CASSQSPNQPQHF. The full variable domain, with the rest looked up from reference TRBV16 and TRBJ1-5, is GEEVAQTPKHLVRGEGQKAKLYCAPIKGHSYVFWYQQVLKNEFKFLISFQNENVFDETGMPKERFSAKCLPNSPCSLEIQATKLEDSAVYFCASSQSPNQPQHFGDGTRLSIL.

The chain combines TRBV3-1 (or the pseudogene TRBV3-2) with TRBJ1-5, with D unresolved. Between the trimmed V and J ends, which lost 1 base and 5 bases, there was a span of 12 bases. CDR3 length: 15 amino acids. Germline CDR1 reads LGHDT; CDR2 reads YNNKEL (reference sequence). The CDR3 here is CASSQGTFDYQPQHF. The DNA of the CDR3 is TGTGCCAGCAGCCAAGGGACTTTCGATTATCAGCCCCAGCATTTT.

The chain is built from TRBV7-9 and TRBJ1-2, with D maybe TRBD1 (6 bases). Germline CDR1 SEHNR, CDR2 FQNEAQ (reference sequence). With 3 bases removed from V and 2 bases from J, the gap between germline ends came to 13 bases. The CDR3 is 15 amino acids. The CDR3: CASSFVGTRNYGYTF. The CDR3 nucleotides read TGTGCCAGCAGCTTCGTCGGGACAAGGAACTATGGCTACACCTTC.

The chain combines TRBV1 with TRBJ1-1; the DNA was not used to check the table's D call, TRBD1. TRBV1 has pseudogene status. This CDR3 spans 17 amino acids. The CDR3 DNA sequence: TGCACCAGCAGCCAAAAACAGGACGCGGCTTTGAACACTGAAGCTTTCTTT. This encodes CTSSQKQDAALNTEAFF.

Written as DNA, the CDR3 is TGCGCCAAGTCCCGGGGGCAACAGTTCTTC. Its translation is CAKSRGQQFF. This chain joins TRBV10-1 and TRBJ2-1; the D call may be TRBD1 or TRBD2 (6 bases each). Trimming took 10 bases from V and 13 from J, leaving 14 bases between them. The CDR3 is 10 amino acids. Germline V CDR1 and CDR2: WNHNN, SYGVQD (reference sequence).

This clone has only one observation. The gene calls are TRBV29-1 and TRBJ1-4, with 7 bases identical to TRBD1. CDR3 length: 16 residues. From germline, CDR1 is SQVTM and CDR2 ANQGSEA. The trim removed 7 bases at V and 0 bases at J, leaving 11 bases unmatched. The CDR3 nucleotides read TGCAGCGCCCGAAGGGACAGTTTTCCAACTAATGAAAAACTGTTTTTT. This encodes CSARRDSFPTNEKLFF.

The J gene is TRBJ1-5, the V gene TRBV6-5; possibly TRBD1 for D (5 bases). V was cut by 3 bases and J by 2 bases, with 11 bases left in between. The CDR3 is 15 residues long. Germline CDR1 reads MNHEY; CDR2 reads SVGAGI. This chain's CDR3 is CASSYGGNGNQPQHF. The CDR3 coding sequence is TGTGCCAGCAGTTATGGGGGAAATGGCAATCAGCCCCAGCATTTT.